This T cell receptor beta chain appears in the sequencing data of a study of blood T cell repertoires in COVID-19. Study overall: Sample material is recorded as cDNA or gDNA derived from T cells, B-cell-depleted T cells, or PBMCs.

V lost 4 bases, J lost 5 bases, and 15 bases lay in between. From germline, CDR1 is SGDLS and CDR2 YYNGEE. This CDR3 is 14 amino acids long. As handled by the study authors: How many nucleated cells were present was estimated from reference gene primer amplification. Assay used: immunoSEQ multiplex PCR; TCRdb lists only in-frame clones, some missing. The V and J calls and clone size are taken from that table; D and trimming were inferred from the DNA. Among hundreds of thousands of clones listed, approximately 89% were seen once. The Seattle patients, enrolled during active infection, were followed longitudinally.

The receptor was derived from a man aged 18 to 35 with COVID-19, enrolled during active disease. The sequencing input was peripheral blood. This chain uses TRBV9 with TRBJ1-2; maybe TRBD1 (6 bases). DNA for the CDR3: TGTGCCAGCAGCCCCCAGGGGTGGAATTATGGCTACACCTTC. This codes for CASSPQGWNYGYTF.